The 19 T cell receptor beta chains listed next were all sequenced from one sample in a study of early T cells in non-severe SARS-CoV-2 infection. TCRdb re-derived calls from the 5' RACE reads in MiXCR, one entry per CDR3 protein. The table has tens of thousands of distinct CDR3 sequences, around 10% seen once. The sample consisted of whole blood. Receptor source: an adult who was a healthcare worker with PCR-confirmed SARS-CoV-2 infection or an uninfected control (not recorded which).

This clonotype was seen many times. The CDR3 spells CASSHQGQDSTDTQYF. The CDR3 DNA reads as TGTGCCAGCAGCCATCAAGGACAGGATAGCACAGATACGCAGTATTTT. The chain carries TRBV7-6 and TRBJ2-3, with 7 positions matching TRBD1. The CDR3 is made up of 16 amino acids. CDR1 SGHVS and CDR2 FNYEAQ come from the germline V gene. V trimming: 5 bases; J trimming: 0 bases; junction bases outside the gene matches: 8. The whole variable domain, remainder taken from reference TRBV7-6 and TRBJ2-3, is GAGVSQSPRYKVTKRGQDVALRCDPISGHVSLYWYRQALGQGPEFLTYFNYEAQQDKSGLPNDRFSAERPEGSISTLTIQRTEQRDSAMYRCASSHQGQDSTDTQYFGPGTRLTVL.

Only a few counts were recorded for this clonotype. The J gene is TRBJ1-1, the V gene TRBV6-5; the D gene is possibly TRBD1 (5 bases). The germline V gene encodes CDR1 MNHEY and CDR2 SVGAGI. Trimming cost V 2 bases and J 5 bases, with 9 bases left between them. CDR3 length: 13 residues. CDR3 region: CASSYARDTEAFF. Written as DNA, the CDR3 is TGTGCCAGCAGTTACGCCAGGGATACTGAAGCTTTCTTT.

The chain recombines TRBV2 with TRBJ2-1; 9 bases are shared with TRBD1. CDR1 and CDR2 (germline): SNHLY, FYNNEI. Trimming removed 6 bases from V and 7 bases from J; junction bases left unmatched: 7. The CDR3 is made up of 14 amino acids. CDR3 protein: CASRLTGGPNEQFF. CDR3 coding DNA: TGTGCCAGCAGACTCACAGGGGGCCCGAATGAGCAGTTCTTC.

The rearrangement uses TRBV20-1 and TRBJ2-3; 13 bases map to TRBD2. The junction had 11 bases not matched to a gene; V was cut back by 5 bases and J by 3 bases. CDR1 DFQATT and CDR2 SNEGSKA come from the germline V gene (reference sequence). CDR3 length equals 17 residues. CDR3 sequence (DNA): TGCAGTGCTCTACCGGGACTAGCGGGGACGCGAACAGATACGCAGTATTTT. It encodes CSALPGLAGTRTDTQYF.

V gene TRBV4-1 combines with J gene TRBJ1-2; D may be TRBD1 (5 bases). CDR3 length: 11 residues. V was cut by 9 bases and J by 8 bases, with 13 bases left in between. Germline CDR1 is MGHRA and CDR2 is YSYEKL. For the CDR3, the DNA is TGCGCCAGTCTGTCGGGGGACGGCTACACCTTC. It specifies CASLSGDGYTF.

Comments on this clonotype: A much larger clonotype is one base distant, so this may be a read error. J is TRBJ2-7 and V is TRBV7-3, with a tentative D call TRBD2 (6 bases). This CDR3 contains 14 residues. The germline V gene encodes CDR1 SGHTA and CDR2 FQGTGA. CDR3 loop: CTSSPRAGRDEQYF. CDR3 coding DNA: TGTACCAGCAGCCCACGGGCGGGACGGGACGAGCAGTACTTC.

This clonotype was recorded many times. The J gene is TRBJ1-2, the V gene TRBV27, with D possibly TRBD1 on 6 matching bases. V lost 7 bases and J lost 7, with 10 bases in between. The V gene's germline CDR1 is MNHEY and CDR2 SMNVEV (reference sequence). This CDR3 is built from 11 residues. The CDR3 sequence is CASNGGAGYTF. The DNA for the CDR3 is TGTGCCAGCAACGGGGGGGCTGGCTACACCTTC.

The chain uses TRBV7-9 and TRBJ2-5; tentatively, D is TRBD1 (6 bases). Trimming left V 3 bases short and J 3 bases short, with 26 bases between. This CDR3 has 19 residues. Germline-derived CDR1 and CDR2 are SEHNR and FQNEAQ (reference sequence). Here the CDR3 reads CASSFSLLTGFFVEETQYF. The CDR3 DNA follows: TGTGCCAGCAGCTTTTCCTTACTCACAGGGTTTTTCGTCGAAGAGACCCAGTACTTC. The full variable domain, with the rest looked up from reference TRBV7-9 and TRBJ2-5, is DTGVSQNPRHKITKRGQNVTFRCDPISEHNRLYWYRQTLGQGPEFLTYFQNEAQLEKSRLLSDRFSAERPKGSFSTLEIQRTEQGDSAMYLCASSFSLLTGFFVEETQYFGPGTRLLVL.

About this clonotype itself: It may be a read error: a sequence one base away is much more abundant. The chain combines TRBV6-5 with TRBJ2-7; D gene ambiguous. This CDR3 is 15 amino acids long. Germline CDR1 and CDR2: MNHEY and SVGAGI. Trimming took 0 bases from V and 5 from J, leaving 14 bases between them. The CDR3, as DNA: TGTGCCAGCAGTTACTCGAAAAAGAGAATCAACGAGCAGTACTTC. It encodes CASSYSKKRINEQYF.

The rearrangement uses TRBV28 and TRBJ2-3; D is possibly TRBD1 or TRBD2 (5 bases each). Per germline, CDR1 MDHEN and CDR2 SYDVKM. The CDR3 runs 16 residues. The V and J ends lost 5 bases and 3 bases respectively, with 18 bases between them. The CDR3 region is CASSPLEGLRTDTQYF. CDR3 nucleotide sequence: TGTGCCAGCAGTCCTCTCGAGGGGCTGAGGACAGATACGCAGTATTTT.

This clonotype was observed a single time. The V gene is TRBV20-1, the J gene TRBJ2-1; 13 bases line up with TRBD2. The CDR3 spans 15 residues. Germline lookup yields CDR1 DFQATT and CDR2 SNEGSKA (reference sequence). V was clipped by 2 bases and J by 8 bases; unmatched bases: 6. The CDR3 spells CSARPTSGRHDEQFF. For the CDR3, the DNA is TGCAGTGCTAGACCGACTAGCGGGAGGCATGATGAGCAGTTCTTC.

The V and J genes are TRBV7-9 and TRBJ1-2, with D possibly TRBD1 on 5 matching bases. V was pared by 5 bases and J by 6 bases, with 10 bases between. There are 12 residues in the CDR3. Germline CDR1 and CDR2: SEHNR and FQNEAQ (reference sequence). The CDR3 protein is CASSRGADGYTF. The CDR3, as DNA: TGTGCCAGCAGCAGGGGCGCGGATGGCTACACCTTC.

There are a few counts of this clonotype. The chain links TRBV6-5 to TRBJ1-6, with D unresolved. Trimming removed 6 bases at V and 10 bases at J, with 10 bases between. CDR1 is MNHEY and CDR2 is SVGAGI in the germline V gene. This CDR3 comprises 12 residues. As DNA, the CDR3 is TGTGCCAGCAGCTCTGTTTGGTCACCCCTCCACTTT. As protein: CASSSVWSPLHF.

This clonotype was detected many times. This chain connects TRBV7-2 to TRBJ2-5, with 9 bases lining up with TRBD1. This CDR3 region has 15 residues. J was trimmed by 4 bases and V by 5 bases; bases with no gene match: 8. Germline V gene lookup returns CDR1 SGHTA and CDR2 FQGNSA. The CDR3 loop is CASSPVGQGGETQYF. CDR3 sequence (DNA): TGTGCCAGCAGCCCGGTGGGACAGGGTGGAGAGACCCAGTACTTC.

The chain recombines TRBV2 with TRBJ1-6; unclear D gene. Germline-derived CDR1 and CDR2 are SNHLY and FYNNEI. CDR3 length: 15 amino acids. Trimming stripped 10 bases from V and 0 bases from J, with 13 bases between. The CDR3 DNA follows: TGTGCCACCGCGGGAGGGAGCTCCTATAATTCACCCCTCCACTTT. As protein: CATAGGSSYNSPLHF.

The chain has TRBV6-5 and TRBJ2-2; D is perhaps TRBD1 (6 bases). The germline CDR1 and CDR2 sequences are MNHEY and SVGAGI. Trimming pared 2 bases from V and 0 bases from J, leaving 16 bases between. The CDR3 is made up of 18 amino acids. CDR3 in DNA: TGTGCCAGCAGTTACGTTGGCAGGGGTCGAGCGAACACCGGGGAGCTGTTTTTT. It encodes CASSYVGRGRANTGELFF.

In its sample, this clonotype was seen a few times. The genes are TRBV20-1 and TRBJ2-3, with 10 bases matching TRBD2. Germline CDR1 reads DFQATT; CDR2 reads SNEGSKA (reference sequence). This CDR3 comprises 18 residues. V shed 1 base and J 5 bases; nucleotides not matched to a gene: 15. CDR3 bases: TGCAGTGCTAGAGGCCCGTTGGCTAGCGGGAGATGGGTAGATACGCAGTATTTT. It translates to CSARGPLASGRWVDTQYF.

The rearrangement links TRBV29-1 to TRBJ1-2; tentative D call: TRBD1 (6 bases). This CDR3 is built from 12 residues. Germline V gene sequence: CDR1 SQVTM, CDR2 ANQGSEA. Between the trimmed V and J ends, which lost 8 bases and 11 bases, there was a span of 21 bases. The CDR3 loop is CSLLLPRRGYTF. In DNA form, the CDR3 reads TGCAGCCTTCTCCTCCCACGGAGGGGGTACACCTTC.

This clonotype was seen more than once but under ten times. V gene TRBV11-3 combines with J gene TRBJ2-3; TRBD2 matches at 7 bases. The CDR3 is made up of 17 amino acids. V lost 2 bases, J lost 2 bases, and 10 bases stayed unmatched. Per germline, CDR1 SGHNT and CDR2 YENEEA. In nucleotides, the CDR3 is TGTGCCAGCAGCTTAACCTTTACGGGAGGTGACACAGATACGCAGTATTTT. Protein sequence: CASSLTFTGGDTDTQYF.